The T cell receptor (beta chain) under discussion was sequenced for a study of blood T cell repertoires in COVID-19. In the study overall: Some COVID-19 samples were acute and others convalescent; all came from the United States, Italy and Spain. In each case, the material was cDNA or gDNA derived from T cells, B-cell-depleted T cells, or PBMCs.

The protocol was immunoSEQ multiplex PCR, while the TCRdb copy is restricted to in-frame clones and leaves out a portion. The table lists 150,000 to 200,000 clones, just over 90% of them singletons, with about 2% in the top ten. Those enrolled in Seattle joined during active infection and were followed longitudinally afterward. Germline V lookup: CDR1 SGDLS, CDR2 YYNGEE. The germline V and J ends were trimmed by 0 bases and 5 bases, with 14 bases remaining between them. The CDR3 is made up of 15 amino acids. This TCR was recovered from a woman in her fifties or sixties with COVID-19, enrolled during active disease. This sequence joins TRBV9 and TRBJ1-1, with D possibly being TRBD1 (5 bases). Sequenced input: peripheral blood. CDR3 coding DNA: TGTGCCAGCAGCGTAGGGGTGGGGGAGGGGACTGAAGCTTTCTTT. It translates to CASSVGVGEGTEAFF.